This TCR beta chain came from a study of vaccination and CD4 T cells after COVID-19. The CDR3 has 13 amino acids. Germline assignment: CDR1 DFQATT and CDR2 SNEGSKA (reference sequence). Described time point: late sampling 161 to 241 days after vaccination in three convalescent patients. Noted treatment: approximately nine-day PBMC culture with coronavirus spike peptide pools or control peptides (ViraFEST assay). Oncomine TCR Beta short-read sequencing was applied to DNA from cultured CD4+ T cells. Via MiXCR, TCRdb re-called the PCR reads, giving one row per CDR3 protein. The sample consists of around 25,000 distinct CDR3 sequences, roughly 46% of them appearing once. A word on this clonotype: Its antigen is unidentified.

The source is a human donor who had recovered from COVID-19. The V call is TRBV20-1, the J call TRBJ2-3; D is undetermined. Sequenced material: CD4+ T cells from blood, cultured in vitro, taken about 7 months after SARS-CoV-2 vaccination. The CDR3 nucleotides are TGCAGGTGTTCAGCACTTCGCACAGATACGCAGTATTTT. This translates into CRCSALRTDTQYF.